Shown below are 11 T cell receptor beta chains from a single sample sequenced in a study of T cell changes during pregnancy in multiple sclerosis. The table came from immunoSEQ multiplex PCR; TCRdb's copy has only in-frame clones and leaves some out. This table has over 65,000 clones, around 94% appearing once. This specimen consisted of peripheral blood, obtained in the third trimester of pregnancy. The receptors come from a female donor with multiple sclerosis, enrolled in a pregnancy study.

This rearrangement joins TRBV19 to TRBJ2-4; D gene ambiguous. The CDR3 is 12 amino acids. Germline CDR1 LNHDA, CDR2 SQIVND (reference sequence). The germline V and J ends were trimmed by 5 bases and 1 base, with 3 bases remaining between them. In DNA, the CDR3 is TGTGCCAGTAGTGCGGCCAAAAACATTCAGTACTTC. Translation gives CASSAAKNIQYF.

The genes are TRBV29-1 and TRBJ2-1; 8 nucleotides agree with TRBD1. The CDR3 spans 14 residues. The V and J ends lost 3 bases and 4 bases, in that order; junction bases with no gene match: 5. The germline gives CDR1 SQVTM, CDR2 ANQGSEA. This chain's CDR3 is CSVDWTGLYNEQFF. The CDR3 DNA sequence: TGCAGCGTTGATTGGACAGGGCTATACAATGAGCAGTTCTTC.

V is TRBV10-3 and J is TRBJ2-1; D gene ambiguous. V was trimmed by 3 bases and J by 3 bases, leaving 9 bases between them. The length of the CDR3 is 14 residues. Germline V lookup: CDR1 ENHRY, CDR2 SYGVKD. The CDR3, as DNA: TGTGCCATCAGTGATAGCCCCAACTACAATGAGCAGTTCTTC. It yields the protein CAISDSPNYNEQFF.

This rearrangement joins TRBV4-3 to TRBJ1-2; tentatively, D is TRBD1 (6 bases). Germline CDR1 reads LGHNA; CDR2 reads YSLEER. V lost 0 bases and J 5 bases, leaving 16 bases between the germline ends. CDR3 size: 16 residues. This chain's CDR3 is CASSQDGSAGAYGYTF. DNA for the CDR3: TGCGCCAGCAGCCAAGATGGGAGCGCAGGGGCGTATGGCTACACCTTC.

CDR3 in amino acids: CASILQGGNTEAFF. The DNA of the CDR3 is TGTGCCAGCATTCTACAGGGGGGTAACACTGAAGCTTTCTTT. This sequence joins TRBV6-1 and TRBJ1-1; 8 positions agree with TRBD1. The CDR3 spans 14 residues. The junction had 6 bases not matched to a gene; V was cut back by 7 bases and J by 2 bases. Germline CDR1 MNHNS, CDR2 SASEGT.

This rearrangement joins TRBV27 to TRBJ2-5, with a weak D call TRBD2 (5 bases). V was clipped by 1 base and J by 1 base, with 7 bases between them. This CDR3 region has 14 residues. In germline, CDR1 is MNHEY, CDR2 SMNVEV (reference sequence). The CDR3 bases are TGTGCCAGCAGTTTATTGGGGAGCCAAGAGACCCAGTACTTC. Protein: CASSLLGSQETQYF.

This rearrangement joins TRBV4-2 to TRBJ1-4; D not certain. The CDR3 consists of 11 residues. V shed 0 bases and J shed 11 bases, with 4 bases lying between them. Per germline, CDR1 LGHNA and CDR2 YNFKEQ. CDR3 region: CASSQDRKLFF. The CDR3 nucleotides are TGTGCCAGCAGCCAAGACCGGAAACTGTTTTTT.

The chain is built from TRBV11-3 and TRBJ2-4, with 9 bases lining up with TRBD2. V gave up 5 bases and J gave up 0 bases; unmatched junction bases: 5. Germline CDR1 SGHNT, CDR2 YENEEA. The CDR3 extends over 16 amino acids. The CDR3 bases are TGTGCCAGCAGCCCACTAGCGGGCCTAGCCAAAAACATTCAGTACTTC. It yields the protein CASSPLAGLAKNIQYF. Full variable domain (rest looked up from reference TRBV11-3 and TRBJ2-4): EAGVVQSPRYKIIEKKQPVAFWCNPISGHNTLYWYLQNLGQGPELLIRYENEEAVDDSQLPKDRFSAERLKGVDSTLKIQPAELGDSAVYLCASSPLAGLAKNIQYFGAGTRLSVL.

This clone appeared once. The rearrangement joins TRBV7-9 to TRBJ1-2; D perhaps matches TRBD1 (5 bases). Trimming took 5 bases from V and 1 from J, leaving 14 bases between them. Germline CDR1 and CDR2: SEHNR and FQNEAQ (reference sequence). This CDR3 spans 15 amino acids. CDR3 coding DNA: TGTGCCAGCAGCCAGCCAAAGGACAATAACTATGGCTACACCTTC. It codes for CASSQPKDNNYGYTF.

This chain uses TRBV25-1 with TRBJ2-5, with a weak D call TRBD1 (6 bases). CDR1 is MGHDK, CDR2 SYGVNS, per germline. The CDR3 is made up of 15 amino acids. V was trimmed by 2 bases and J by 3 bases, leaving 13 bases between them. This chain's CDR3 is CASSERTGWKETQYF. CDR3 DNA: TGTGCCAGCAGTGAAAGAACAGGGTGGAAAGAGACCCAGTACTTC.

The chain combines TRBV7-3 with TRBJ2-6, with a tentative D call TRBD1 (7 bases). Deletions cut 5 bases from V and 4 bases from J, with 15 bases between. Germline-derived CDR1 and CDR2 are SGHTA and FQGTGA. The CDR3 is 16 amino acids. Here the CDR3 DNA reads TGTGCCAGCAGCCTGCAGGGGGGATTCGGGGCCAACGTCCTGACTTTC. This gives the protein CASSLQGGFGANVLTF.